What follows describes a single TCR beta chain. The data originate from a study of blood T cell repertoires in COVID-19. As for the study in general: PBMCs, B-cell-depleted T cells, or T cells were the source of the cDNA or gDNA that made up the material.

Participant reports of clinical history set cohort assignment. Recovered participants had two consecutive negative NP/OP PCR tests, healthcare professional clearance, or symptom resolution. The length of the CDR3 is 14 residues. Trimming shortened V by 1 base and J by 5 bases, and 11 bases separated the two germline ends. The germline gives CDR1 SEHNR, CDR2 FQNEAQ (reference sequence). Original processing notes: Nucleated cell counts were estimated from reference gene primer amplification. Method: immunoSEQ multiplex PCR; TCRdb's copy keeps in-frame clones and lacks some. V, J and clone size are taken as reported in that table, and D and trimming were inferred from the DNA itself. The sample includes 150,000 to 250,000 clones, 82% of them seen just once.

Sequenced: PBMCs or T cells enriched from blood (not recorded which). V and J are TRBV7-9 and TRBJ2-5, with TRBD1 as a possible D gene (6 bases). The TCR sequence derives from a man aged 40-50 years who had recovered from COVID-19. The CDR3 sequence is CASSLGTVQETQYF. The CDR3 coding sequence is TGTGCCAGCAGCTTAGGGACAGTCCAGGAGACCCAGTACTTC.